The source of this T cell receptor beta chain is a study of blood T cell repertoires in COVID-19. Background on the study: T cells, B-cell-depleted T cells, or PBMCs provided the cDNA or gDNA that served as material.

Trimming cost V 6 bases and J 3 bases; bases outside gene matches: 7. Germline CDR1 reads ENHRY; CDR2 reads SYGVKD. This CDR3 is 14 amino acids long. Original methodology: Reference gene primer amplification in the assay estimated nucleated cell counts. Repertoires were generated with immunoSEQ multiplex PCR, while TCRdb's copy carries only in-frame clones and drops some. V and J calls plus clone size are reproduced from that table; the DNA served to infer D and trimming. The top ten clones hold approximately 4.5% of a sample with over 90,000 clones, over 70% of them seen once. This receptor was identified in a man in his 60s with acute or convalescent COVID-19. Sequencing input: peripheral blood. The J gene is TRBJ1-1, the V gene TRBV10-3, with 7 bases fitting TRBD1. The CDR3 here is CAISAYTGDTEAFF. The CDR3 nucleotides read TGTGCCATCAGCGCCTACACAGGGGACACTGAAGCTTTCTTT.